Presented here are 19 T cell receptor beta chains from one specimen sequenced in a study of blood T cell repertoires in COVID-19. Profiled with immunoSEQ multiplex PCR; TCRdb holds only in-frame clones, not every one. Counted here are 80,000 to 95,000 clones, about 90% occurring once; the ten biggest clones make up about 1.7%. Sequenced: peripheral blood. The receptors were gathered from a human donor with active COVID-19. The donor label of this sample is uncertain.

The rearrangement links TRBV6-5 to TRBJ1-5; the D gene is possibly TRBD1 (5 bases). CDR3 length: 11 residues. CDR1 is MNHEY and CDR2 is SVGAGI in the germline V gene. Between the trimmed V and J ends, which lost 7 bases and 6 bases, there was a span of 7 bases. The CDR3 loop is CASKGLQPQHF. The CDR3 DNA reads as TGTGCCAGCAAGGGGCTTCAGCCCCAGCATTTT.

This clone was recorded a few times. The rearrangement uses TRBV19 and TRBJ1-2; no definite D call. CDR1 and CDR2 (germline): LNHDA, SQIVND (reference sequence). V was trimmed by 1 base and J by 0 bases, leaving 6 bases between them. The CDR3 covers 14 residues. CDR3 in amino acids: CASSIAQSNYGYTF. CDR3 nucleotide sequence: TGTGCCAGTAGTATAGCGCAGTCTAACTATGGCTACACCTTC.

This chain connects TRBV9 to TRBJ2-3; 8 nucleotides line up with TRBD1. The CDR3 has 17 residues. V shed 0 bases, J shed 3 bases, and the junction held 9 bases outside the gene matches. CDR1 SGDLS and CDR2 YYNGEE come from the germline V gene. CDR3 DNA sequence: TGTGCCAGCAGCGTAGGTTTCGGACAGGGACGGACAGATACGCAGTATTTT. Amino acid sequence: CASSVGFGQGRTDTQYF.

This chain uses TRBV29-1 with TRBJ1-1; D may be TRBD1 (6 bases). Germline CDR1 is SQVTM and CDR2 is ANQGSEA. The length of the CDR3 is 14 residues. Trimming took 4 bases from V and 5 from J, leaving 17 bases between them. DNA of the CDR3: TGCAGCGTTGGCAGGACAGAGGTGGGGACTGAAGCTTTCTTT. It is translated as CSVGRTEVGTEAFF.

The CDR3 DNA reads as TGTGCCAGCGGTAGGGGGGGCTGGACCGGGGAGCTGTTTTTT. This translates into CASGRGGWTGELFF. The chain combines TRBV6-5 with TRBJ2-2, with D possibly TRBD2 on 7 matching bases. The CDR3 is 14 amino acids. The germline gives CDR1 MNHEY, CDR2 SVGAGI. V was cut by 8 bases and J by 5 bases, with 15 bases left in between.

CDR3 nucleotides: TGCGCCAGCAGCTTGGAAGCTGGCGGCGGGGTCGGGGAGCTGTTTTTT. It is translated as CASSLEAGGGVGELFF. This chain joins TRBV5-1 and TRBJ2-2; a possible D gene is TRBD2 (6 bases). V was pared by 0 bases and J by 7 bases, with 16 bases between. The CDR3 has 16 residues. CDR1 is SGHRS and CDR2 is YFSETQ in the germline V gene.

The V and J genes are TRBV19 and TRBJ2-3, with D hard to call. CDR3 size: 15 residues. CDR1 and CDR2 from the germline V gene are LNHDA and SQIVND (reference sequence). The germline V and J ends were trimmed by 4 bases and 1 base, with 12 bases remaining between them. CDR3 amino acids: CASSTPGFGTDTQYF. CDR3 coding DNA: TGTGCCAGTAGTACCCCCGGGTTTGGCACAGATACGCAGTATTTT.

This chain joins TRBV7-9 and TRBJ1-2, with 7 bases aligning to TRBD1. The CDR3 has 14 residues. Trimming removed 7 bases from V and 0 bases from J; junction bases left unmatched: 5. The germline CDR1 and CDR2 sequences are SEHNR and FQNEAQ (reference sequence). The CDR3 spells CASTQTGSNYGYTF. Here the CDR3 DNA reads TGTGCCAGCACCCAGACAGGGTCTAACTATGGCTACACCTTC.

V usage is TRBV29-1 and J usage is TRBJ2-5, with TRBD2 matching over 9 bases. The length of the CDR3 is 12 residues. J gave up 4 bases and V 8 bases, and 5 bases lay outside the gene matches. The germline CDR1 and CDR2 sequences are SQVTM and ANQGSEA. This CDR3 is CSLSGGGETQYF. The DNA of the CDR3 is TGCAGCCTTAGCGGGGGTGGAGAGACCCAGTACTTC. The variable domain in full, with the rest retrieved from reference TRBV29-1 and TRBJ2-5, is SAVISQKPSRDICQRGTSLTIQCQVDSQVTMMFWYRQQPGQSLTLIATANQGSEATYESGFVIDKFPISRPNLTFSTLTVSNMSPEDSSIYLCSLSGGGETQYFGPGTRLLVL.

The V call is TRBV7-2, the J call TRBJ1-3; 7 nucleotides match TRBD1. V was clipped by 1 base and J by 3 bases; unmatched bases: 6. This CDR3 is 16 amino acids long. CDR1 and CDR2 (germline): SGHTA, FQGNSA. CDR3 residues: CASSLGGGRRGNTIYF. CDR3 bases: TGTGCCAGCAGCTTAGGAGGGGGCCGGCGTGGAAACACCATATATTTT.

The chain is built from TRBV3-1 (or the pseudogene TRBV3-2) and TRBJ2-1; D gene uncertain. The germline V and J ends were trimmed by 3 bases and 10 bases, with 16 bases remaining between them. The CDR3 length is 14 residues. Per germline, CDR1 LGHDT and CDR2 YNNKEL (reference sequence). The CDR3 here is CASSHWPETAEQFF. The CDR3 DNA is TGTGCCAGCAGCCATTGGCCGGAGACGGCAGAGCAGTTCTTC.

The chain uses TRBV5-1 and TRBJ2-1; 9 bases match TRBD2. CDR3 size: 15 residues. V lost 6 bases, J lost 1 base, and 5 bases stayed unmatched. The V gene's germline CDR1 is SGHRS and CDR2 YFSETQ. The CDR3 loop is CASNPSGASYNEQFF. The CDR3 DNA reads TGCGCCAGCAACCCTAGCGGGGCGTCCTACAATGAGCAGTTCTTC. The full variable domain, its missing parts supplied by reference TRBV5-1 and TRBJ2-1, is KAGVTQTPRYLIKTRGQQVTLSCSPISGHRSVSWYQQTPGQGLQFLFEYFSETQRNKGNFPGRFSGRQFSNSRSEMNVSTLELGDSALYLCASNPSGASYNEQFFGPGTRLTVL.

In this sample, this clone turned up a few times. V gene TRBV28 combines with J gene TRBJ1-1, with D possibly TRBD1 on 5 matching bases. This CDR3 contains 14 residues. Trimming cost V 6 bases and J 0 bases, with 11 bases left between them. Germline-derived CDR1 and CDR2 are MDHEN and SYDVKM. CDR3 sequence: CASSWGGMNTEAFF. DNA for the CDR3: TGTGCCAGCAGCTGGGGGGGAATGAACACTGAAGCTTTCTTT.

The V and J genes are TRBV5-1 and TRBJ1-1, with TRBD1 as a possible D gene (6 bases). This CDR3 contains 12 residues. V lost 6 bases and J lost 3, with 9 bases in between. Germline loops: CDR1 SGHRS, CDR2 YFSETQ. The DNA of the CDR3 is TGCGCCAGCACAACAGGGTACACTGAAGCTTTCTTT. Its translation: CASTTGYTEAFF.

V gene TRBV18 combines with J gene TRBJ1-2, with 7 bases fitting TRBD1. Germline V gives CDR1 KGHSH, CDR2 LQKENI. Trimming cost V 3 bases and J 6 bases; bases outside gene matches: 13. This CDR3 is built from 16 residues. Here the CDR3 DNA reads TGTGCCAGCTCACCGACAGGGTCCCCTCTGGGAGATGGCTACACCTTC. It is translated as CASSPTGSPLGDGYTF.

The chain joins TRBV20-1 to TRBJ2-7; D ambiguous. The CDR3 spans 15 residues. Germline CDR1 reads DFQATT; CDR2 reads SNEGSKA (reference sequence). V lost 3 bases to trimming and J lost 3 bases, with 18 bases between them. The CDR3 nucleotides read TGCAGTGCTAGTTCCTACCCCTCAACCAACTACGAGCAGTACTTC. It codes for CSASSYPSTNYEQYF.

This chain uses TRBV7-2 with TRBJ1-4, with TRBD1 as a possible D gene (6 bases). V lost 5 bases to trimming and J lost 4 bases, with 11 bases between them. The CDR3 extends over 14 amino acids. CDR1 is SGHTA, CDR2 FQGNSA, per germline. This CDR3 is CASSKDRDNEKLFF. CDR3 coding DNA: TGTGCCAGCAGCAAGGACAGAGATAATGAAAAACTGTTTTTT. The full variable domain, in which reference TRBV7-2 and TRBJ1-4 provide the parts outside the CDR3, is GAGVSQSPSNKVTEKGKDVELRCDPISGHTALYWYRQSLGQGLEFLIYFQGNSAPDKSGLPSDRFSAERTGGSVSTLTIQRTQQEDSAVYLCASSKDRDNEKLFFGSGTQLSVL.

The chain combines TRBV20-1 with TRBJ1-6, with D unresolved. This CDR3 is 11 amino acids long. Trimming removed 3 bases from V and 8 bases from J, with 5 bases in between. Germline V lookup: CDR1 DFQATT, CDR2 SNEGSKA (reference sequence). The CDR3 region is CSASRDSPLHF. The CDR3 bases are TGCAGTGCTAGTCGGGATTCACCCCTCCACTTT.

For the CDR3, the DNA is TGTGCCAGCACCCCCGAGCGGGCCGGGGAGCTGTTTTTT. It codes for CASTPERAGELFF. The chain recombines TRBV2 with TRBJ2-2; TRBD2 might be the D (6 bases). Germline V gene data show CDR1 as SNHLY and CDR2 as FYNNEI. This CDR3 spans 13 amino acids. Trimming pared 7 bases from V and 6 bases from J, leaving 12 bases between.